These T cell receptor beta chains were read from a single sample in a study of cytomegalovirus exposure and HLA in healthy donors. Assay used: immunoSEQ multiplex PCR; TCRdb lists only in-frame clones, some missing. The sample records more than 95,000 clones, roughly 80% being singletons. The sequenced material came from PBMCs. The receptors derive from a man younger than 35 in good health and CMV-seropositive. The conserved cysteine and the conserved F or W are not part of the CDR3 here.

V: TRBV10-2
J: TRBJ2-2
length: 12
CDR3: ASSGQLLVGELF

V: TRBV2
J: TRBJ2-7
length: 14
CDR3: ASSIPGTGKNYEQY

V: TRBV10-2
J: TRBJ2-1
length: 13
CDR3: ASSDGHPSYNEQF

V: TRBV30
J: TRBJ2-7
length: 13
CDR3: AWGSCPGGSYEQY

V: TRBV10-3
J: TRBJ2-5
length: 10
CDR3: AISRGQETQY

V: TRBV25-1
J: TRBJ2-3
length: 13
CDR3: ASSEYRSSTDTQY

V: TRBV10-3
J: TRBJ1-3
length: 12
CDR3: AIRGGDSGNTIY

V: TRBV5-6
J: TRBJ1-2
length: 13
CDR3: ASSLGGDGIYGYT

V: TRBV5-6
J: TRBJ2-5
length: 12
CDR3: ASSLAAGRKTQY

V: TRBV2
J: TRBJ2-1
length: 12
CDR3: ASISGLIYNEQF

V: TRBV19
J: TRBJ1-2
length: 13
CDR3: ASSSATAPTYGYT

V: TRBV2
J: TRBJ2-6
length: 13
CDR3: ASKQQGSGANVLT

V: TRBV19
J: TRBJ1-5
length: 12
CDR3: ASSIRVFDQPQH

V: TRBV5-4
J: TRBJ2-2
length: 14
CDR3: ASSHPDGKNRGLLF

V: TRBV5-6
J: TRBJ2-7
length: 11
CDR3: ASSLGRSYEQY

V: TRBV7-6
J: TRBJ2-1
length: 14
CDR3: ASKRSGGSSYNEQF

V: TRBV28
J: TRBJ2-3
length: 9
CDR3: ASGLEPTQY

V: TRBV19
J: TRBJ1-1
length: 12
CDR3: ATPRWDIPGEAF

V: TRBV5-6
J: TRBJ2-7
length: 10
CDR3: ASSWREYEQY

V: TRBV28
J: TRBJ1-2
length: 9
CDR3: AGGSNYGYT

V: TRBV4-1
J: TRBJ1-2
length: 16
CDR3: ASSQNPHGTDYNYGYT

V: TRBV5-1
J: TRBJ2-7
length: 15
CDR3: ASSLLPSGGGSYEQY

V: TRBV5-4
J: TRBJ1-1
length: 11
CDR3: ASSLEPAPEAF

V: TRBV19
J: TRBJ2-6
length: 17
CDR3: ASSIVVAGADSGANVLT

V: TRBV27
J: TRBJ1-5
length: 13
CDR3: ASSQTGGASQPQH

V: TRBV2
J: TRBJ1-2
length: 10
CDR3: ASSEDRGGYT

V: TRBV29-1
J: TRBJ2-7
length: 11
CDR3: SAGQANSYEQY

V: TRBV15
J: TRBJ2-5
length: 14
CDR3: ATSRDFGADQETQY

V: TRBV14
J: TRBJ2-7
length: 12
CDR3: ASSPVTKTYEQY

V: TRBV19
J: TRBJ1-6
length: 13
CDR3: ASRGGRNLRSPLH

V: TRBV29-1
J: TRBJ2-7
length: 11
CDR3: SVSQGVPYEQY

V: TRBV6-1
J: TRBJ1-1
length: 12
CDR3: ASSYPADNTEAF

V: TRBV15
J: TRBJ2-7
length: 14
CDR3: ATSSGQGPDSYEQY

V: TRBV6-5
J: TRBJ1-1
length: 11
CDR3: ASSYLSGGEAF

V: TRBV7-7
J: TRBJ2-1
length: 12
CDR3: ASSIGTGYNEQF

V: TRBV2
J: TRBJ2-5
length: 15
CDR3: ASRGQGVPASQETQY

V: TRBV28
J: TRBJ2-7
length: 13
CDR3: ASSLPPGQGGEQY

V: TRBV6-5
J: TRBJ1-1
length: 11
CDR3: ASRWTDNTEAF

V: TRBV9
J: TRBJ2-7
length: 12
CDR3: ASSVSGGANEQY

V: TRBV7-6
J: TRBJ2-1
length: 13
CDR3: ASSLEGQAGNEQF

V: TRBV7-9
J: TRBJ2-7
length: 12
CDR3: ASSSTGGPYEQY

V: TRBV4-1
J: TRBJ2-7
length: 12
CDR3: ASSYRDSSYEQY